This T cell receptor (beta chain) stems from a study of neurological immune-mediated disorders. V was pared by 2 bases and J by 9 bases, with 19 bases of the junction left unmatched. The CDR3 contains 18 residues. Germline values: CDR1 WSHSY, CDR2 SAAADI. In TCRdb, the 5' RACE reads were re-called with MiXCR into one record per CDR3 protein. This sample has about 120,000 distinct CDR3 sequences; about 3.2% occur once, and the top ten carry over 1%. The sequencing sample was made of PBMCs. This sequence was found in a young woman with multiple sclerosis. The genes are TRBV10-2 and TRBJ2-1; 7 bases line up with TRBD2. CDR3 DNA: TGCGCCAGCAGTGAGGCTAGCGGAGTGGGGGGACCTAAGGGTGAGCAGTTCTTC. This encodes CASSEASGVGGPKGEQFF.